This T cell receptor beta chain was identified during a study of T cell responses to AZD1222 COVID-19 vaccine. Trimming at V came to 6 bases and at J to 5 bases, leaving 7 bases not matched to a gene. From germline, CDR1 is LGHNA and CDR2 YNFKEQ. This CDR3 comprises 14 residues. Some clones are missing from TCRdb's copy, which holds only in-frame ones; the method was immunoSEQ multiplex PCR. This table has 70,000 to 80,000 clones, roughly 80% appearing once. The sequence derives from an adult who received the AZD1222 COVID-19 vaccine. The sample here was peripheral blood, taken 28 days after the second AZD1222 dose. The chain is built from TRBV4-2 and TRBJ2-7; 10 bases fit TRBD1. For the CDR3, the DNA is TGTGCCAGCAGTACGGGACAGGGGATCAACGAGCAGTACTTC. Protein: CASSTGQGINEQYF.